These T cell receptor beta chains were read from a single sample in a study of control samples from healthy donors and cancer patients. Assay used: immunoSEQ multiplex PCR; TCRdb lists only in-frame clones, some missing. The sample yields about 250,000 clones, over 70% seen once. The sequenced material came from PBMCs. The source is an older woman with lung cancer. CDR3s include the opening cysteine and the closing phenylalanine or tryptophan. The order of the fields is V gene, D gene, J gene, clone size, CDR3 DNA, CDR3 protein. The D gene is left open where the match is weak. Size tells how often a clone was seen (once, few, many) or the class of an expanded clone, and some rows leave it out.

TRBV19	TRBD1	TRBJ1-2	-	TGTGCCAGTAGTCCGATGCGGGGGACAGTAAAGTACTTGAACTATGGCTACACCTTC	CASSPMRGTVKYLNYGYTF
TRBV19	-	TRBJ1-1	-	TGTGCCAGTAGTATGGGGCAGGGAGGAGTAATGACTGAAGCTTTCTTT	CASSMGQGGVMTEAFF
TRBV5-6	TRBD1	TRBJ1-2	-	TGTGCCAGCAGCCGGGACAGGGAAGTCCATGGCTACACCTTC	CASSRDREVHGYTF
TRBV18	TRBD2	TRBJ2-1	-	TGTGCCAGCTCACCACCTTGGCTAGCGGGAGTGGATGAGCAGTTCTTC	CASSPPWLAGVDEQFF
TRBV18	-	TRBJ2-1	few	TGTGCCAGCTCACCAGTGATCAATAGTGAGCAGTTCTTC	CASSPVINSEQFF
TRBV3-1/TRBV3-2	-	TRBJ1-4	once	TGTGCCAGCAGCCATAGGGTGGATGAAAAACTGTTTTTT	CASSHRVDEKLFF
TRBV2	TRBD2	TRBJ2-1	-	TGTGCCAGCAAACAAGGTCTAGCGGGAGTGGCTATTGAGCAGTTCTTC	CASKQGLAGVAIEQFF
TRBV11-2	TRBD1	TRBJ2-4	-	TGTGCCAGCAGTTTCCAGGGGGCAAAAAACATTCAGTACTTC	CASSFQGAKNIQYF
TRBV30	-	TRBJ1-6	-	TGTGCCTGGAGTGTGGGCTCGGCAGGGGTAGGCTCACCCCTCCACTTT	CAWSVGSAGVGSPLHF
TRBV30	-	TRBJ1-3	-	TGTGCCTGGAGTGTGGGGGGGCCTGGAAACACCATATATTTT	CAWSVGGPGNTIYF
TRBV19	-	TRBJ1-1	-	TGTGCCAGTAGTATAGGGGATTCTGAAGCTTTCTTT	CASSIGDSEAFF
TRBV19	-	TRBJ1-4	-	TGTGCCAGTACCCCAAGGACCGTCGGTGAAAAACTGTTTTTT	CASTPRTVGEKLFF
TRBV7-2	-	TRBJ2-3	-	TGTGCCAGCAGCTTATCATGGACAGCCCATACGCAGTATTTT	CASSLSWTAHTQYF
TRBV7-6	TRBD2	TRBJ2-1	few	TGTGCCAGCAGCTTAGGGGCTAGCGGGGACAATGAGCAGTTCTTC	CASSLGASGDNEQFF
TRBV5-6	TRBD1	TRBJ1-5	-	TGTGCCAGCAGCCAGGGGGGTCAGGGGCATCAGCCCCAGCATTTT	CASSQGGQGHQPQHF
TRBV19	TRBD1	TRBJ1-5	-	TGTGCCAGTAGTACTGGGGACAGCTTCTTGAATCAGCCCCAGCATTTT	CASSTGDSFLNQPQHF
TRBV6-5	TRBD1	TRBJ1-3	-	TGTGCCAGCAGCTTGGACAGGGGAGTAAACACCATATATTTT	CASSLDRGVNTIYF
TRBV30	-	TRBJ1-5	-	TGTGCCTGGAGTGGAGGGTACAGTCAGCCCCAGCATTTT	CAWSGGYSQPQHF
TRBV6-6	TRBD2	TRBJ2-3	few	TGTGCCAGCAGTTCGACTTATCGGGGGGGCACAGATACGCAGTATTTT	CASSSTYRGGTDTQYF
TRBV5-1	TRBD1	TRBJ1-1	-	TGCGCCAGCAGCACAGACAGGGGGTATAGAGCTTTCTTT	CASSTDRGYRAFF
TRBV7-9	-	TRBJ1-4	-	TGTGCCAGCAGCTTAGCGACGGGGTATAGAGCTAATGAAAAACTGTTTTTT	CASSLATGYRANEKLFF
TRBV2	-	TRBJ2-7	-	TGTGCCAGCAGTGACACGGGAGCGGACGAGCAGTACTTC	CASSDTGADEQYF
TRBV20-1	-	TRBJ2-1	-	TGCAGTGCTAGTCTCCCGGGGGTTCTAACTGAGCAGTTCTTC	CSASLPGVLTEQFF
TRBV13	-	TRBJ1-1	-	TGTGCCAGCAGCCCCGGACATGGCCTGAACACTGAAGCTTTCTTT	CASSPGHGLNTEAFF
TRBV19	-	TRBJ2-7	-	TGTGCCAGTAGTCTATCCCGGGACATTGCCTACGAGCAGTACTTC	CASSLSRDIAYEQYF
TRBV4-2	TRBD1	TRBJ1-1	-	TGTGCCAGCAGCCAGCCCGGACAGGGGAACACTGAAGCTTTCTTT	CASSQPGQGNTEAFF
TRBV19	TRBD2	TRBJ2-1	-	TGTGCCAGTAGTCGGACCGGGGGGGTGAACAATGAGCAGTTCTTC	CASSRTGGVNNEQFF
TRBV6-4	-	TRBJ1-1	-	TGTGCCAGCAGTGACGGGCGTCGGGGCACTGAAGCTTTCTTT	CASSDGRRGTEAFF
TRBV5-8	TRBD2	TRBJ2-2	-	TGTGCCAGCAGCTCCCGGGGAAGCGGGAGTAGGACCGGGGAGCTGTTTTTT	CASSSRGSGSRTGELFF